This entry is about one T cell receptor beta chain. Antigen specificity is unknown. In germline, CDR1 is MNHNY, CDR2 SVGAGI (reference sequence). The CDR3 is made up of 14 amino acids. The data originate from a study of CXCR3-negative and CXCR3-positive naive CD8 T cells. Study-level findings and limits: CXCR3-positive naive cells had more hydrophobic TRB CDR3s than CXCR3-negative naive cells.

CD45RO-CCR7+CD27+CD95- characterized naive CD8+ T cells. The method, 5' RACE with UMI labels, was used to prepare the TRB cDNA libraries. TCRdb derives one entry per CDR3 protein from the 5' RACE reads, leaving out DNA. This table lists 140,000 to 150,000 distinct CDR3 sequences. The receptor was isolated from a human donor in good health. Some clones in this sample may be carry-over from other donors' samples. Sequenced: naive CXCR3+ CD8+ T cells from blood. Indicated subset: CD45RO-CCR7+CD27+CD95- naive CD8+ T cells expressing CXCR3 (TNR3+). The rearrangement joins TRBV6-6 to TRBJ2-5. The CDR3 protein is CASSYRRVQETQYF.